Detailed here is one TCR beta chain. Its specificity is unknown. This entry is derived from a study of CXCR3-negative and CXCR3-positive naive CD8 T cells. Study in general: The TRB read total, approximately 130 million, broke down to about 1.5 +/- 0.3 million reads per library.

CDR1 is MNHEY, CDR2 SMNVEV, per germline (reference sequence). The CDR3 length is 15 residues. At a few hundred thousand cells each, triplicate sorts were carried out for each CD8+ T cell subset. In preparing the TRB cDNA libraries, 5' RACE with UMI labels was used. TCRdb re-called the 5' RACE reads and catalogs CDR3 proteins one per entry, DNA excluded. Across about 98,000 distinct CDR3 sequences, the top ten clones capture 0.85% to 1.4% of the sample. Whole-study findings and limits: TRB CDR3 hydrophobicity was greater in CXCR3-positive naive cells than in CXCR3-negative naive cells. Each naive subset displayed comparably high diversity, whereas memory CD8+ cells displayed much lower diversity.

The sequenced sample was naive CXCR3+ CD8+ T cells from blood. Documented subset: CD45RO-CCR7+CD27+CD95- naive CD8+ T cells expressing CXCR3 (TNR3+). The chain joins TRBV27 to TRBJ2-1; the D call from TCRdb, TRBD2, cannot be confirmed without DNA. The clonotype originates from a human donor in good health. Some clones in this sample may be carry-over from other donors' samples. The CDR3 loop is CASQPGTNFFREQFF.